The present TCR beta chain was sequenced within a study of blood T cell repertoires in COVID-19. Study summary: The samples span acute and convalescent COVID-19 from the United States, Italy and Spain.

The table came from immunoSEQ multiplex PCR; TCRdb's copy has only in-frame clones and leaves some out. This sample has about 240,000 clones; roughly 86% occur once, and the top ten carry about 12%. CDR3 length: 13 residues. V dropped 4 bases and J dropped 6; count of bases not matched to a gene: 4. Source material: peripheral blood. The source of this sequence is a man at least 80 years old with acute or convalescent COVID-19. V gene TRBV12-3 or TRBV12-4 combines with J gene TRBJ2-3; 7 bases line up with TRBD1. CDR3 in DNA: TGTGCCAGCAGTTCCGGACAGGCCGATACGCAGTATTTT. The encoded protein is CASSSGQADTQYF.